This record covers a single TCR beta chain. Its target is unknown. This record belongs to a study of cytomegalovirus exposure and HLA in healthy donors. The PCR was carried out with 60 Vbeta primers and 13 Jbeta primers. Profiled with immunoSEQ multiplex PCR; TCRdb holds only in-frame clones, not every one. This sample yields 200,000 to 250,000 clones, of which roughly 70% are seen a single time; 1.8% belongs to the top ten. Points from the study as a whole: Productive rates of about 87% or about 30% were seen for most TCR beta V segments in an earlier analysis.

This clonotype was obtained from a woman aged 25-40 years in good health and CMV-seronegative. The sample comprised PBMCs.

The CDR3 reads CASSITGGLGNQPQHF. In DNA, the CDR3 is TGTGCCAGTAGTATAACCGGGGGGCTCGGCAATCAGCCCCAGCATTTT. V and J are TRBV19 and TRBJ1-5, with D maybe TRBD1 (6 bases). Trimming removed 2 bases from V and 2 bases from J, with 13 bases in between. This CDR3 spans 16 amino acids. Germline lookup yields CDR1 LNHDA and CDR2 SQIVND (reference sequence).